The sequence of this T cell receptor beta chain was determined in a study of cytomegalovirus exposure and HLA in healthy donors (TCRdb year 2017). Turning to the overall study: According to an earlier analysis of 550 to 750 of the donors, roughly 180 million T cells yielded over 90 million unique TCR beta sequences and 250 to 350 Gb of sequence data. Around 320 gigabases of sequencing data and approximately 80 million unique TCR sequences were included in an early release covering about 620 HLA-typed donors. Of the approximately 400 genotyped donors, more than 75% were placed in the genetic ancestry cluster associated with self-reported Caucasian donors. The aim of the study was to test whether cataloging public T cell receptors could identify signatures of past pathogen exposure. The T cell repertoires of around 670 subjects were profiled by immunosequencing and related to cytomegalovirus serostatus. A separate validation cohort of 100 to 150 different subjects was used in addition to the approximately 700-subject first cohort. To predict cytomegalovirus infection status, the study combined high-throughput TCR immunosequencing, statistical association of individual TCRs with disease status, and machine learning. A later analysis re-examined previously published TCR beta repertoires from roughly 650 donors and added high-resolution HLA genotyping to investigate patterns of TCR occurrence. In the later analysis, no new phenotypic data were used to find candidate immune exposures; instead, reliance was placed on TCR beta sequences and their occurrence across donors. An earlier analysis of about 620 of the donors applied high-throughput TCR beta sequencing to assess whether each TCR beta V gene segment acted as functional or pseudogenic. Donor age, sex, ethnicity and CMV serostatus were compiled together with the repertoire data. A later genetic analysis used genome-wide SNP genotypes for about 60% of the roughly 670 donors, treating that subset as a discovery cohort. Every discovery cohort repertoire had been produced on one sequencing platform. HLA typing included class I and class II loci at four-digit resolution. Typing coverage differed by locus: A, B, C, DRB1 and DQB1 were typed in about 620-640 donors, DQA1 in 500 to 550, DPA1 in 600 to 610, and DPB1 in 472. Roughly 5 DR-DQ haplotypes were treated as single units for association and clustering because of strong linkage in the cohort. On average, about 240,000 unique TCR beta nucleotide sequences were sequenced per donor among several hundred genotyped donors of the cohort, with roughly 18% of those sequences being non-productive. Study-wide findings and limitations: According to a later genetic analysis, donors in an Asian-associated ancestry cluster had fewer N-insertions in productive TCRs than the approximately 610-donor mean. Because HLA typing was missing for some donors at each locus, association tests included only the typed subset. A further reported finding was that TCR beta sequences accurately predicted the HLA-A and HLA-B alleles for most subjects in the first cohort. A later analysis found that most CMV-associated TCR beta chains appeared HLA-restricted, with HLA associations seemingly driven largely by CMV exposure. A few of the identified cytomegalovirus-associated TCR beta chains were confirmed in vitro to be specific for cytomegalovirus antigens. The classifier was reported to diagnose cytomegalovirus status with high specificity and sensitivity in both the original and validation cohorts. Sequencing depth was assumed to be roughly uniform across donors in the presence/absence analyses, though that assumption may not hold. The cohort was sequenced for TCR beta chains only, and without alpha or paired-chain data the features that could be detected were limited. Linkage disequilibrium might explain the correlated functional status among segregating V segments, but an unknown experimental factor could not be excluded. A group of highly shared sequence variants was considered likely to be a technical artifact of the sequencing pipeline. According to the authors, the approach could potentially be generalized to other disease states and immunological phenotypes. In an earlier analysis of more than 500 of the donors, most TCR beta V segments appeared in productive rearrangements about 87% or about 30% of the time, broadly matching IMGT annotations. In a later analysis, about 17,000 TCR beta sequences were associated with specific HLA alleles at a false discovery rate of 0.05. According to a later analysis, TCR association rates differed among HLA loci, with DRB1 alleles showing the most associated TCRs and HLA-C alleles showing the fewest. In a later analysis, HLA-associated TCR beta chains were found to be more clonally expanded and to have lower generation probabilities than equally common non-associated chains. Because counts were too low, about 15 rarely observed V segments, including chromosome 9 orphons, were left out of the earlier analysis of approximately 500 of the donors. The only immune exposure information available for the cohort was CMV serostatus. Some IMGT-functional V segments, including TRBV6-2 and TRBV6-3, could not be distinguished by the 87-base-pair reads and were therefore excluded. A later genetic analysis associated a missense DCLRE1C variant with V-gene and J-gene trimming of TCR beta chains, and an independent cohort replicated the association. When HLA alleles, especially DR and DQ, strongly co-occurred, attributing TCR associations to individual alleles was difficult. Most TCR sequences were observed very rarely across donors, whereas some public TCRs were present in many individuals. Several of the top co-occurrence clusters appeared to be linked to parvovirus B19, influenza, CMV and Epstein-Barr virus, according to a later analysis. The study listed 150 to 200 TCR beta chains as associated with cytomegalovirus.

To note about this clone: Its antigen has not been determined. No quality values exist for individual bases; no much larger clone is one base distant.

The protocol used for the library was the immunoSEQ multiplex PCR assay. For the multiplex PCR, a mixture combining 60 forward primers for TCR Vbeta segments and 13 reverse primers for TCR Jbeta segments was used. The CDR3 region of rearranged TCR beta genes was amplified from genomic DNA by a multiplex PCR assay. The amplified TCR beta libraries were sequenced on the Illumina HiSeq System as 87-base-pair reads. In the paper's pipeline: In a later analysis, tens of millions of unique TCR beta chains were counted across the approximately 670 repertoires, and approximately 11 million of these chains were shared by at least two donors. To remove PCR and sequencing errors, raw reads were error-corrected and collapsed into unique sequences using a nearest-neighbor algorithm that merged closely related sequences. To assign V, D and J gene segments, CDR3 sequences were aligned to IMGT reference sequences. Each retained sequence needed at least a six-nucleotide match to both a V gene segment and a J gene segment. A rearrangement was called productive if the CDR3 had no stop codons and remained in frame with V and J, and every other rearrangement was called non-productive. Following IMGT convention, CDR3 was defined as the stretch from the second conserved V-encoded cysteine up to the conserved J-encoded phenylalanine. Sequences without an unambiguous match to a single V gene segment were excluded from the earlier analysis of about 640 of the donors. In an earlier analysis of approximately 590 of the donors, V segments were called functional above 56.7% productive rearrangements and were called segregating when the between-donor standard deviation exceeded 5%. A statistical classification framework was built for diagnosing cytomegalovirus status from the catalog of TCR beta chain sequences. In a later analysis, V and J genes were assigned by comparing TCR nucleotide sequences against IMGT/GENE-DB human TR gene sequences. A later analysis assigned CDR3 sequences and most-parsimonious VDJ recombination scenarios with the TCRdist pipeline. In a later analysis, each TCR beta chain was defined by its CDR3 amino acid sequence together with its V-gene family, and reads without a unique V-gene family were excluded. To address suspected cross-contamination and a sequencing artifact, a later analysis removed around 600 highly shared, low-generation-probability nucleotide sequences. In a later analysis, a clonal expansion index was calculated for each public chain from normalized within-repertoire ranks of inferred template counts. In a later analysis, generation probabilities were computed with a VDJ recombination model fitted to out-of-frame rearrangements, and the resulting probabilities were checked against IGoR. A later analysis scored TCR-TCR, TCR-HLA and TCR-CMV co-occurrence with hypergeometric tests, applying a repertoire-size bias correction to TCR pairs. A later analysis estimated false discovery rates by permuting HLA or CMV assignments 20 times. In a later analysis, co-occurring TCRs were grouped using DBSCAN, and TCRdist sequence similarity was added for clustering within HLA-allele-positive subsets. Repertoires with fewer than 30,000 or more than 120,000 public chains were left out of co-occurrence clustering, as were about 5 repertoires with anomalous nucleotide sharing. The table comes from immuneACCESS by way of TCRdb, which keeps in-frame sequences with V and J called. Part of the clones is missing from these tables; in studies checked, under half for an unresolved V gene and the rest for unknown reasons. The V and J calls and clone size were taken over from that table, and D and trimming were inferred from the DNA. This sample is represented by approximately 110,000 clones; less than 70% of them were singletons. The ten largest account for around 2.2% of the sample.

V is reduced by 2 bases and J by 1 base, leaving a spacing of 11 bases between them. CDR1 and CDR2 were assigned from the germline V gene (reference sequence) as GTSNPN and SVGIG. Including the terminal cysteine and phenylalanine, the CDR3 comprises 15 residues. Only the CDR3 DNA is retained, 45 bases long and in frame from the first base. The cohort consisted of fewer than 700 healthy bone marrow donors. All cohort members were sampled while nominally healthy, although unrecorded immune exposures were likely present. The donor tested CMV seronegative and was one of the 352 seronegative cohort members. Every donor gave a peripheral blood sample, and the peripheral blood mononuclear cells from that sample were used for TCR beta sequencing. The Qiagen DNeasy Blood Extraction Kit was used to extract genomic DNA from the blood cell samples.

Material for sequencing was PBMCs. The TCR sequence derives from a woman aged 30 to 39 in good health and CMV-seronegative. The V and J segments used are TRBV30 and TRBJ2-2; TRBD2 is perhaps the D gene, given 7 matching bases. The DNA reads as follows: TGTGCCTGGAGTAGGGGGGGACTGAACACCGGGGAGCTGTTTTTT. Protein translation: CAWSRGGLNTGELFF.